The rows below give T cell receptor beta chains drawn from one sample of a study of T cell responses to AZD1222 COVID-19 vaccine. Libraries were prepared by immunoSEQ multiplex PCR; TCRdb keeps only in-frame clonotypes and omits some of them. The sample records 100,000 or so clones, about 80% being singletons. The starting material was peripheral blood, obtained on day 0 of AZD1222 vaccination. All receptors come from an adult in good health. The CDR3 runs from the conserved cysteine through the conserved F or W. A D gene is named only where the DNA matches it firmly. Not every row has a clone size; where given, it reads once, few, many or a size class.

J: TRBJ1-2
size: -
D: -
V: TRBV5-4
CDR3: CASRDFRGQFGYTF
DNA: TGTGCCAGCAGAGACTTCAGGGGTCAGTTCGGCTACACCTTC

J: TRBJ2-7
size: few
D: -
V: TRBV13
CDR3: CASSLGLGSYEQYF
DNA: TGTGCCAGCAGCTTAGGTTTAGGGTCGTACGAGCAGTACTTC

J: TRBJ1-2
size: -
D: -
V: TRBV18
CDR3: CASSPGANYGYTF
DNA: TGTGCCAGCTCACCAGGGGCGAACTATGGCTACACCTTC

J: TRBJ1-2
size: -
D: TRBD1
V: TRBV27
CDR3: CASSPFRTGTGYTF
DNA: TGTGCCAGCAGTCCTTTTAGGACAGGGACGGGCTACACCTTC

J: TRBJ1-4
size: -
D: -
V: TRBV12-5
CDR3: CASMTGPRRGEKLFF
DNA: TGTGCTAGCATGACTGGGCCCCGGCGAGGTGAAAAACTGTTTTTT

J: TRBJ1-6
size: -
D: -
V: TRBV19
CDR3: CASRGGRGTRRNSPLHF
DNA: TGTGCCAGTAGGGGTGGGAGGGGCACCCGGAGGAATTCACCCCTCCACTTT

J: TRBJ1-2
size: -
D: -
V: TRBV2
CDR3: CASRSTNGNGYTF
DNA: TGTGCCAGCAGGAGCACAAACGGGAACGGCTACACCTTC

J: TRBJ1-1
size: -
D: -
V: TRBV29-1
CDR3: CSLDWGPNTEAFF
DNA: TGCAGCCTTGATTGGGGCCCGAACACTGAAGCTTTCTTT

J: TRBJ1-2
size: -
D: TRBD1
V: TRBV20-1
CDR3: CSASPRTGGGYGYTF
DNA: TGCAGTGCTAGTCCCCGGACAGGGGGTGGCTATGGCTACACCTTC

J: TRBJ1-1
size: -
D: -
V: TRBV30
CDR3: CAWRRGANTEAFF
DNA: TGTGCCTGGAGGAGGGGGGCGAACACTGAAGCTTTCTTT

J: TRBJ1-2
size: -
D: -
V: TRBV5-1
CDR3: CASSLESPNYGYTF
DNA: TGCGCCAGCAGCTTGGAATCCCCTAACTATGGCTACACCTTC

J: TRBJ2-1
size: few
D: -
V: TRBV6-4
CDR3: CASSDSYTDEQFF
DNA: TGTGCCAGCAGTGACTCTTACACGGATGAGCAGTTCTTC

J: TRBJ2-1
size: once
D: TRBD2
V: TRBV7-8
CDR3: CASSAAGGSYNEQFF
DNA: TGTGCCAGCAGCGCGGCGGGGGGATCCTACAATGAGCAGTTCTTC

J: TRBJ1-2
size: -
D: -
V: TRBV5-4
CDR3: CASSPGDRVYGYTF
DNA: TGTGCCAGCAGCCCCGGAGACAGAGTTTATGGCTACACCTTC

J: TRBJ2-5
size: -
D: TRBD1
V: TRBV5-1
CDR3: CASSSLPTGSQETQYF
DNA: TGCGCCAGCAGCTCACTACCGACAGGGTCCCAAGAGACCCAGTACTTC

J: TRBJ2-5
size: -
D: -
V: TRBV5-1
CDR3: CASRLSGVEETQYF
DNA: TGCGCCAGCAGGTTGTCCGGGGTTGAGGAGACCCAGTACTTC

J: TRBJ1-4
size: -
D: -
V: TRBV5-1
CDR3: CASSLRGINEKLFF
DNA: TGCGCCAGCAGCTTGAGGGGGATTAATGAAAAACTGTTTTTT

J: TRBJ2-5
size: -
D: TRBD2
V: TRBV5-1
CDR3: CASSGSGGQTQYF
DNA: TGCGCCAGCAGCGGGAGCGGGGGGCAGACCCAGTACTTC

J: TRBJ1-1
size: -
D: -
V: TRBV10-3
CDR3: CAISEFTGIAFF
DNA: TGTGCCATCAGTGAGTTTACAGGGATAGCTTTCTTT

J: TRBJ1-2
size: -
D: TRBD1
V: TRBV5-1
CDR3: CASSERQGANYGYTF
DNA: TGCGCCAGCAGCGAGAGACAGGGGGCTAACTATGGCTACACCTTC

J: TRBJ1-4
size: -
D: -
V: TRBV3-1/TRBV3-2
CDR3: CASSQSDFTSGKLFF
DNA: TGTGCCAGCAGCCAAAGTGATTTCACCTCCGGAAAACTGTTTTTT

J: TRBJ1-1
size: -
D: TRBD1
V: TRBV19
CDR3: CASRTGTAPNTEAFF
DNA: TGTGCCAGTAGGACCGGGACAGCCCCTAACACTGAAGCTTTCTTT

J: TRBJ1-3
size: -
D: -
V: TRBV12-5
CDR3: CASGLVLGVQRENIYF
DNA: TGTGCTAGTGGTTTGGTACTAGGGGTCCAAAGGGAAAACATATATTTT

J: TRBJ1-1
size: -
D: -
V: TRBV6-4
CDR3: CASSEVETLTEAFF
DNA: TGTGCCAGCAGTGAGGTAGAAACTCTTACTGAAGCTTTCTTT

J: TRBJ2-5
size: -
D: -
V: TRBV6-5
CDR3: CASSPGTQMAQYF
DNA: TGTGCCAGCAGTCCGGGGACCCAAATGGCCCAGTACTTC

J: TRBJ1-1
size: -
D: -
V: TRBV6-2/TRBV6-3
CDR3: CASSRPQGNEAFF
DNA: TGTGCCAGCAGTCGTCCCCAGGGGAATGAAGCTTTCTTT

J: TRBJ1-6
size: -
D: -
V: TRBV7-9
CDR3: CASSLRGVIGSPLHF
DNA: TGTGCCAGCAGCTTACGGGGGGTGATAGGTTCACCCCTCCACTTT

J: TRBJ2-1
size: -
D: -
V: TRBV3-1/TRBV3-2
CDR3: CASSQRQNEQFF
DNA: TGTGCCAGCAGCCAGCGACAGAATGAGCAGTTCTTC

J: TRBJ1-2
size: -
D: -
V: TRBV9
CDR3: CASSVTPYGAGYGYTF
DNA: TGTGCCAGCAGCGTAACCCCTTACGGGGCAGGCTATGGCTACACCTTC

J: TRBJ2-1
size: -
D: TRBD1
V: TRBV29-1
CDR3: CSAGTGYNEQFF
DNA: TGCAGCGCCGGGACAGGATACAATGAGCAGTTCTTC

J: TRBJ2-3
size: -
D: TRBD2
V: TRBV7-9
CDR3: CASSLLAGGADTQYF
DNA: TGTGCCAGCAGCTTATTGGCGGGGGGCGCAGATACGCAGTATTTT

J: TRBJ1-5
size: -
D: -
V: TRBV6-1
CDR3: CASSEGDISNQPQHF
DNA: TGTGCCAGCAGTGAGGGGGACATCAGCAATCAGCCCCAGCATTTT

J: TRBJ2-7
size: -
D: TRBD1
V: TRBV29-1
CDR3: CSVRTGPYEQYF
DNA: TGCAGCGTTCGGACAGGACCCTACGAGCAGTACTTC

J: TRBJ1-2
size: few
D: -
V: TRBV21-1
CDR3: CASSKDPTDNYGYTF
DNA: TGTGCCAGCAGCAAAGATCCCACCGATAACTATGGCTACACCTTC

J: TRBJ1-5
size: -
D: -
V: TRBV30
CDR3: CAWSVGRGAQPQHF
DNA: TGTGCCTGGAGTGTGGGGAGGGGGGCTCAGCCCCAGCATTTT

J: TRBJ2-1
size: -
D: TRBD1
V: TRBV11-1
CDR3: CASSPDRGSYNEQFF
DNA: TGTGCCAGCAGCCCCGACAGGGGGTCCTACAATGAGCAGTTCTTC

J: TRBJ2-1
size: -
D: TRBD2
V: TRBV6-2/TRBV6-3
CDR3: CASSRRTSGGVEQFF
DNA: TGTGCCAGCAGCCGCCGGACTAGCGGGGGGGTAGAGCAGTTCTTC

J: TRBJ2-3
size: -
D: -
V: TRBV5-1
CDR3: CASSLRMASTDTQYF
DNA: TGCGCCAGCAGCCTGCGCATGGCTAGCACAGATACGCAGTATTTT